The 18 T cell receptor beta chains listed next were all sequenced from one sample in a study of metastatic and nonmetastatic thyroid tumors. Before thyroid surgery, none of the patients had received any treatment. TCRdb re-clonotyped the PCR reads through MiXCR. The sample holds approximately 41,000 clones; 25% to 30% are singletons and the top ten take 9.9%. The sequencing input was blood. These TCRs come from a male donor with papillary thyroid cancer or a benign thyroid nodule (not recorded which). Some clones in this sample may be carry-over from other donors' samples.

The J gene is TRBJ1-5, the V gene TRBV11-2, with unresolved D. The V gene's germline CDR1 is SGHAT and CDR2 FQNNGV. The CDR3 runs to 16 residues. V shed 0 bases and J shed 6 bases, with 15 bases lying between them. The CDR3 loop is CASSLEFSRGSQPQHF. CDR3 nucleotide sequence: TGTGCCAGCAGCTTAGAGTTTTCCCGGGGAAGTCAGCCCCAGCATTTT.

This clone was detected many times. This sequence joins TRBV5-4 and TRBJ2-7, with a weak D call TRBD2 (6 bases). CDR1 and CDR2 from the germline V gene are SGHNT and YYREEE (reference sequence). V was cut by 4 bases and J by 0 bases, with 11 bases left in between. The CDR3 has 14 amino acids. CDR3 sequence: CASSILANSYEQYF. For the CDR3, the DNA is TGTGCCAGCAGCATTCTAGCGAACTCCTACGAGCAGTACTTC.

The rearrangement uses TRBV6-8 and TRBJ2-5, with TRBD1 matching 8 bases. This CDR3 is built from 16 residues. Germline CDR1 reads MNHGY; CDR2 reads SAAAGT. V dropped 6 bases and J dropped 8; count of bases not matched to a gene: 17. The CDR3 coding sequence is TGTGCCAGCAGAAACCACCAACGGACAGGGACGGAAACCCAGTACTTC. Protein: CASRNHQRTGTETQYF.

This clone has only a few counts. The chain uses TRBV2 and TRBJ2-3; D may be TRBD2 (6 bases). Deletions cut 3 bases from V and 7 bases from J, with 11 bases between. This CDR3 comprises 13 residues. Germline CDR1 is SNHLY and CDR2 is FYNNEI. The CDR3 sequence is CASSDGGLNTQYF. In nucleotides, the CDR3 is TGTGCCAGCAGTGATGGGGGACTCAATACGCAGTATTTT.

By frequency in the sample, this clone is medium-sized (0.01 to 0.1%). The chain combines TRBV28 with TRBJ1-5, with 9 bases matching TRBD1. CDR1 is MDHEN and CDR2 is SYDVKM in the germline V gene. The CDR3 runs 15 residues. V was pared by 5 bases and J by 7 bases, with 9 bases of the junction left unmatched. Here the CDR3 reads CASSQKGQGRQPQHF. CDR3 DNA: TGTGCCAGCAGTCAAAAGGGACAGGGCCGGCAGCCCCAGCATTTT. Full variable domain (rest looked up from reference TRBV28 and TRBJ1-5): DVKVTQSSRYLVKRTGEKVFLECVQDMDHENMFWYRQDPGLGLRLIYFSYDVKMKEKGDIPEGYSVSREKKERFSLILESASTNQTSMYLCASSQKGQGRQPQHFGDGTRLSIL.

J is TRBJ2-7 and V is TRBV20-1, with D tentatively TRBD1 (6 bases). CDR3 length: 14 residues. V shed 8 bases and J shed 0 bases, with 17 bases lying between them. Germline V gene lookup returns CDR1 DFQATT and CDR2 SNEGSKA (reference sequence). In DNA form, the CDR3 reads TGCAGTTGCCTCGGAACGGGACACTCCTACGAGCAGTACTTC. Its translation is CSCLGTGHSYEQYF.

This clone has ten or more counts. The V call is TRBV2, the J call TRBJ2-2; no clear D gene. V lost 0 bases and J lost 5, with 7 bases in between. Germline loops: CDR1 SNHLY, CDR2 FYNNEI. This CDR3 is 14 amino acids long. This chain's CDR3 is CASSEALLTGELFF. The CDR3 DNA sequence: TGTGCCAGCAGTGAAGCCCTCCTTACCGGGGAGCTGTTTTTT.

This clone was seen repeatedly, ten times or more. The chain couples TRBV7-9 to TRBJ2-1; 9 nucleotides match TRBD2. This CDR3 has 15 amino acids. Germline CDR1 and CDR2: SEHNR and FQNEAQ (reference sequence). V lost 5 bases, J lost 0 bases, and 2 bases stayed unmatched. The CDR3 loop reads CASSRSGSSYNEQFF. CDR3 nucleotides: TGTGCCAGCAGCCGTAGCGGGAGCTCCTACAATGAGCAGTTCTTC. The full variable domain, with the rest looked up from reference TRBV7-9 and TRBJ2-1, is DTGVSQNPRHKITKRGQNVTFRCDPISEHNRLYWYRQTLGQGPEFLTYFQNEAQLEKSRLLSDRFSAERPKGSFSTLEIQRTEQGDSAMYLCASSRSGSSYNEQFFGPGTRLTVL.

This clone was counted many times. V and J are TRBV11-3 and TRBJ1-1, with a possible D match to TRBD1 (6 bases). The CDR3 runs to 14 residues. Looked up from germline, CDR1 is SGHNT and CDR2 is YENEEA. V lost 5 bases and J 1 base, leaving 11 bases between the germline ends. The CDR3: CASSLGGPNTEAFF. The DNA of the CDR3 is TGTGCCAGCAGCCTCGGGGGCCCGAACACTGAAGCTTTCTTT.

This clone was recorded at least ten times. The V gene is TRBV20-1, the J gene TRBJ2-5; D uncertain. V gave up 6 bases and J gave up 5 bases, with 19 bases separating them. CDR1 and CDR2 from the germline V gene are DFQATT and SNEGSKA (reference sequence). CDR3 length equals 14 residues. CDR3 bases: TGCAGTGCGCCGCCCGCCGACCCTCAGGAGACCCAGTACTTC. Amino acid sequence: CSAPPADPQETQYF.

The V and J genes are TRBV4-2 and TRBJ2-1, with TRBD2 identical over 9 bases. This CDR3 contains 20 residues. V lost 4 bases to trimming and J lost 2 bases; unmatched junction nucleotides: 18. Germline V lookup: CDR1 LGHNA, CDR2 YNFKEQ. The CDR3 reads CASSPIGGTSGPLPYNEQFF. In DNA, the CDR3 is TGTGCCAGCAGCCCTATCGGGGGTACTAGCGGGCCCTTACCCTACAATGAGCAGTTCTTC.

The genes are TRBV16 and TRBJ2-1, with D hard to call. The CDR3 has 19 amino acids. V was shortened by 4 bases and J by 1 base, with 23 bases between the two germline ends. From germline, CDR1 is KGHSY and CDR2 FQNENV. CDR3 sequence (DNA): TGTGCCAGCAGCCCAGCAATTGGGCGGATTCTGTCGTCCTACAATGAGCAGTTCTTC. Its protein is CASSPAIGRILSSYNEQFF.

This clone appeared many times. The genes are TRBV5-6 and TRBJ1-1, with 9 positions matching TRBD1. CDR3 length: 13 amino acids. Germline V gene lookup returns CDR1 SGHDT and CDR2 YYEEEE. After removal of 3 bases from V and 3 bases from J, the junction contained 0 bases not matched to a gene. CDR3 amino acids: CASSWTGDTEAFF. CDR3 nucleotides: TGTGCCAGCAGCTGGACAGGGGACACTGAAGCTTTCTTT.

In its sample, this clone was seen many times. CDR3 sequence reads: CAISRDGSYEQYF. For the CDR3, the DNA is TGTGCCATCAGTAGGGACGGCTCCTACGAGCAGTACTTC. This chain uses TRBV10-3 with TRBJ2-7, with D perhaps assigned TRBD1 or TRBD2 (5 bases each). The CDR3 contains 13 residues. V was trimmed by 5 bases and J by 0 bases, leaving 8 bases between them. Germline CDR1 reads ENHRY; CDR2 reads SYGVKD.

This clone was found many times. CDR3 coding DNA: TGTGCCAGCAGTTTATTGGGGGGTCCTCCTGAAGCTTTCTTT. Its protein product is CASSLLGGPPEAFF. This chain connects TRBV27 to TRBJ1-1; D possibly corresponds to TRBD1 (5 bases). The CDR3 loop spans 14 amino acids. The germline CDR1 and CDR2 sequences are MNHEY and SMNVEV (reference sequence). V lost 1 base and J lost 6, with 12 bases in between.

The sample holds many counts of this clone. This rearrangement joins TRBV5-1 to TRBJ2-3; D remains ambiguous. The germline gives CDR1 SGHRS, CDR2 YFSETQ. V lost 2 bases to trimming and J lost 2 bases, with 15 bases between them. The CDR3 is 16 residues long. The CDR3 nucleotides are TGCGCCAGCAGCTTTTTGGGCTCCCCGGTCACAGATACGCAGTATTTT. This codes for CASSFLGSPVTDTQYF.

This chain links TRBV29-1 with TRBJ1-1; D call uncertain. CDR3 length: 13 amino acids. Germline-derived CDR1 and CDR2 are SQVTM and ANQGSEA. The germline V and J ends were trimmed by 8 bases and 0 bases, with 13 bases remaining between them. The CDR3 region has the DNA TGCAGCTCGGAGGGTACGATGAACACTGAAGCTTTCTTT. Amino acid sequence: CSSEGTMNTEAFF.

This clone is a singleton in its sample. At one boundary the junction diverges from the germline segment, which might be a read error. The chain employs TRBV5-1 and TRBJ2-3; D might be TRBD1 or TRBD2, each matching 6 bases. The CDR3 loop spans 15 amino acids. Germline V lookup: CDR1 SGHRS, CDR2 YFSETQ. CDR3 sequence: CASSLDGSGADTRYF. The CDR3 DNA reads as TGCGCCAGCAGCTTAGATGGCTCGGGGGCAGATACGCGGTATTTT.